This TCR beta chain comes out of a study of cytomegalovirus exposure and HLA in healthy donors. Losses at the gene ends were 4 bases for V and 4 bases for J; bases not matched to a gene: 9. The CDR3 runs 17 residues. Germline lookup yields CDR1 SGHAT and CDR2 FQNNGV. PCR primers comprised 60 Vbeta and 13 Jbeta primers. Data came from immunoSEQ multiplex PCR; TCRdb stores just in-frame clones and leaves some out. The sample contains about 150,000 clones, approximately 83% of which appear only once. The chain is built from TRBV11-2 and TRBJ2-1; 11 bases fit TRBD2. The TCR was taken from a male donor in good health and CMV-seronegative. Material for sequencing was PBMCs. The DNA for the CDR3 is TGTGCCAGCAGCTCCGACCCGCTAGCGGGAGGTTACAATGAGCAGTTCTTC. It yields the protein CASSSDPLAGGYNEQFF.